The rows below give T cell receptor beta chains drawn from one sample of a study of OX40 agonist ivuxolimab in advanced cancers. The repertoire was sequenced with immunoSEQ multiplex PCR; TCRdb's copy has only in-frame clones and lacks some. The table has approximately 82,000 clones, more than 70% seen once. This material consisted of CD4+ or CD8+ T cells sorted from blood, taken in a trial of the OX40 agonist ivuxolimab. The receptor source for this set is an adult with an advanced solid tumor such as melanoma, head and neck, liver or kidney cancer. Each CDR3 is given with its conserved first and last residue. Fields, in order: CDR3 protein, J gene, V gene.

CDR3 protein: CASSSPRLEKLFF
J gene: TRBJ1-4
V gene: TRBV28

CDR3 protein: CASSLNRGGPGYNEQFF
J gene: TRBJ2-1
V gene: TRBV7-2

CDR3 protein: CASSPDQGGEQYF
J gene: TRBJ2-7
V gene: TRBV18

CDR3 protein: CASSAGTATYEQYF
J gene: TRBJ2-7
V gene: TRBV9

CDR3 protein: CASGLVRDTQYF
J gene: TRBJ2-3
V gene: TRBV2

CDR3 protein: CASNAAGGGSPLHF
J gene: TRBJ1-6
V gene: TRBV2

CDR3 protein: CASSLAKTGTGGHEQYF
J gene: TRBJ2-7
V gene: TRBV5-4

CDR3 protein: CASSLGQYYQPQHF
J gene: TRBJ1-5
V gene: TRBV5-6

CDR3 protein: CASSLAMAGTDTQYF
J gene: TRBJ2-3
V gene: TRBV5-4

CDR3 protein: CATIAPAGYEQYF
J gene: TRBJ2-7
V gene: TRBV6-5

CDR3 protein: CASSVAGLTQETQYF
J gene: TRBJ2-5
V gene: TRBV9

CDR3 protein: CASSLGREIDEQFF
J gene: TRBJ2-1
V gene: TRBV7-8

CDR3 protein: CATSIVSAGTGELFF
J gene: TRBJ2-2
V gene: TRBV15

CDR3 protein: CASSYGAEAFF
J gene: TRBJ1-1
V gene: TRBV6-6

CDR3 protein: CSARDPWRAFF
J gene: TRBJ1-1
V gene: TRBV20-1

CDR3 protein: CSVEGHPNTEAFF
J gene: TRBJ1-1
V gene: TRBV29-1

CDR3 protein: CSVSDRHGGEQYF
J gene: TRBJ2-7
V gene: TRBV29-1

CDR3 protein: CASSRGTSGASTDTQYF
J gene: TRBJ2-3
V gene: TRBV6-4

CDR3 protein: CASSFFDTTGHTEAFF
J gene: TRBJ1-1
V gene: TRBV5-1

CDR3 protein: CASSEDRDSEQYF
J gene: TRBJ2-7
V gene: TRBV7-7

CDR3 protein: CASNIGQQNTEAFF
J gene: TRBJ1-1
V gene: TRBV19

CDR3 protein: CASSDGQGGTEAFF
J gene: TRBJ1-1
V gene: TRBV5-1

CDR3 protein: CASSDRPGANYGYTF
J gene: TRBJ1-2
V gene: TRBV7-2

CDR3 protein: CACPGPLNNEQFF
J gene: TRBJ2-1
V gene: TRBV30

CDR3 protein: CASSRPGGAGGYTF
J gene: TRBJ1-2
V gene: TRBV5-5

CDR3 protein: CASSEAWRGSSGNTIYF
J gene: TRBJ1-3
V gene: TRBV2

CDR3 protein: CASSSLARETQYF
J gene: TRBJ2-5
V gene: TRBV5-1

CDR3 protein: CASSVGLAVNQETQYF
J gene: TRBJ2-5
V gene: TRBV6-1

CDR3 protein: CATSRDLGQGEKLFF
J gene: TRBJ1-4
V gene: TRBV15

CDR3 protein: CATTGSSWSPLHF
J gene: TRBJ1-6
V gene: TRBV28

CDR3 protein: CASSQEFPYGYTF
J gene: TRBJ1-2
V gene: TRBV18

CDR3 protein: CAISGGRDGNTIYF
J gene: TRBJ1-3
V gene: TRBV10-3

CDR3 protein: CASSSRDRVSNTEAFF
J gene: TRBJ1-1
V gene: TRBV5-1

CDR3 protein: CASSKEGNQPQHF
J gene: TRBJ1-5
V gene: TRBV6-6

CDR3 protein: CASRREIPFSGYTF
J gene: TRBJ1-2
V gene: TRBV19

CDR3 protein: CASSIKVEAGAADTQYF
J gene: TRBJ2-3
V gene: TRBV5-1

CDR3 protein: CSASGGPSGASFEKLFF
J gene: TRBJ1-4
V gene: TRBV29-1

CDR3 protein: CASGASGRGSQPQHF
J gene: TRBJ1-5
V gene: TRBV12-5

CDR3 protein: CASSADRGEAFF
J gene: TRBJ1-1
V gene: TRBV6-1

CDR3 protein: CASSLGTGNEAFF
J gene: TRBJ1-1
V gene: TRBV5-1

CDR3 protein: CAISESYGYGYTF
J gene: TRBJ1-2
V gene: TRBV10-3

CDR3 protein: CSVAQGGHTEAFF
J gene: TRBJ1-1
V gene: TRBV29-1

CDR3 protein: CASSQVRGAGSQPQHF
J gene: TRBJ1-5
V gene: TRBV4-3

CDR3 protein: CAWSDRIRNYEQYF
J gene: TRBJ2-7
V gene: TRBV30

CDR3 protein: CASSSPDRESEQYF
J gene: TRBJ2-7
V gene: TRBV6-1

CDR3 protein: CAWRPDSNYNEQFF
J gene: TRBJ2-1
V gene: TRBV30